This T cell receptor beta chain was captured by sequencing in a study of CD8 T cells in ankylosing spondylitis. Study-level findings and limits: Ankylosing spondylitis blood seemed to carry a telltale TCR beta motif made of several highly homologous variants. CD8+ cells made up the disease-linked clones, which were relatively rare in peripheral blood.

Quantitative 5'-RACE with molecular barcodes generated TCR beta libraries. TCRdb passed the 5' RACE reads through MiXCR, listing each CDR3 protein once. The sample includes 750,000 to 850,000 distinct CDR3 sequences, 10% to 15% of them seen just once. Germline CDR1 SGDLS, CDR2 YYNGEE. The V end lost 3 bases, the J end lost 3 bases, and 16 bases lay between the germline ends. The CDR3 runs 16 residues. Comments on this clonotype: Its antigen is currently unknown.

This rearrangement joins TRBV9 to TRBJ1-5, with D possibly matching TRBD1 (6 bases). The sequenced material came from blood, either unsorted or a sorted T cell fraction (not recorded which). The TCR comes from a male donor with ankylosing spondylitis. The CDR3 DNA reads as TGTGCCAGCAGCGCCGGTAGAGGGGGGGACAATCAGCCCCAGCATTTT. This encodes CASSAGRGGDNQPQHF.